This TCR beta chain was observed in a study of blood T cells in healthy people across ages. Study at large: About one barcoded beta molecule was captured per two T cells (by template switching).

Healthy Russian Caucasian donors spanned ages about 6 to 100 years. This clonotype was seen more than once but under ten times. Its cognate antigen is unknown. An end of the junction differs from the germline gene, which may be a read error. The study's findings and limits: Higher naive T cell percentage went strongly together with higher TCR beta diversity.

Combining a sample-barcoded 5' primer with a J-beta primer mix, a second PCR ran for roughly 7 to 12 cycles. MiXCR was run by TCRdb on the 5' RACE reads, yielding one entry per CDR3 protein. The table has around 1,700,000 distinct CDR3 sequences, roughly 27% seen once; the top ten hold approximately 7.7%. Germline CDR1 SGHRS, CDR2 YFSETQ. The CDR3 covers 15 residues. This chain uses TRBV5-1 with TRBJ2-1; 14 nucleotides line up with TRBD2. This receptor was obtained from a woman aged 25 to 39 in good health. Input material: blood. The CDR3 loop is CASSRTSGGNNDQFF. As DNA, the CDR3 is TGCGCCAGCAGCAGGACTAGCGGGGGGAACAATGATCAGTTCTTC.